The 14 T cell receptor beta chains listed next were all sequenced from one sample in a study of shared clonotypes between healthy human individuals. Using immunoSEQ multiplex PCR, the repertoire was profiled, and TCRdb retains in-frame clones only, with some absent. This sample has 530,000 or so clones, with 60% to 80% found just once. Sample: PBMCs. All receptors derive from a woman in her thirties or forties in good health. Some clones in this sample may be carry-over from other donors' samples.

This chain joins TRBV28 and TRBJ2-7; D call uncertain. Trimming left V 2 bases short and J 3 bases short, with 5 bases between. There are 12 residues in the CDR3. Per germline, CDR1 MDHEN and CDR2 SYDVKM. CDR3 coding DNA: TGTGCCAGCAGTTTAGCTTACTACGAGCAGTACTTC. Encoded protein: CASSLAYYEQYF.

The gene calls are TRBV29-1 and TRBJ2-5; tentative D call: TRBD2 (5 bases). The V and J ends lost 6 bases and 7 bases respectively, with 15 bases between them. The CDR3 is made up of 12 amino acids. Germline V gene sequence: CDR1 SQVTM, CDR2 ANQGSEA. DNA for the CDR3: TGCAGCGTCCTTTTGGCAGAGGGGACCCAGTACTTC. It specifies CSVLLAEGTQYF. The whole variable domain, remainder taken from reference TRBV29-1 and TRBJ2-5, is SAVISQKPSRDICQRGTSLTIQCQVDSQVTMMFWYRQQPGQSLTLIATANQGSEATYESGFVIDKFPISRPNLTFSTLTVSNMSPEDSSIYLCSVLLAEGTQYFGPGTRLLVL.

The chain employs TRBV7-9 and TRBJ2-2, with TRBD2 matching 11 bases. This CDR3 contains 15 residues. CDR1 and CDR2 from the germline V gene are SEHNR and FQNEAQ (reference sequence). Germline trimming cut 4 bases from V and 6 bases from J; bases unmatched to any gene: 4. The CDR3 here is CASSSLAGVAGELFF. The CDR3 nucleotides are TGTGCCAGCAGCTCACTAGCGGGAGTTGCCGGGGAGCTGTTTTTT.

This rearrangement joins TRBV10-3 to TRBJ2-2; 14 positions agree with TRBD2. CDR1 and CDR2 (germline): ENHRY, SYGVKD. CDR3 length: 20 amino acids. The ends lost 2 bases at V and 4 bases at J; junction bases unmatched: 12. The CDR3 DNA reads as TGTGCCATCAGTGAGACCTCCGGGACTAGCGGGAGTAGGGGCACCGGGGAGCTGTTTTTT. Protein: CAISETSGTSGSRGTGELFF.

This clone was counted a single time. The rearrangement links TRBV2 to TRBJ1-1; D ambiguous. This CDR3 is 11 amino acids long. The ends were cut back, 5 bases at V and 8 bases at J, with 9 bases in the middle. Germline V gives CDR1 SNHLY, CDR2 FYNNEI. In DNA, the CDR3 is TGTGCCAGCAGTCGTCAGAGAGAAGCTTTCTTT. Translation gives CASSRQREAFF.

CDR3 sequence: CASSEMGGLAGAGELFF. In DNA, the CDR3 is TGTGCCAGCAGTGAAATGGGCGGACTAGCGGGAGCCGGGGAGCTGTTTTTT. This sequence joins TRBV6-1 and TRBJ2-2; TRBD2 aligns across 13 bases. V was pared by 2 bases and J by 6 bases, with 6 bases of the junction left unmatched. This CDR3 region has 17 residues. Per the germline V gene, CDR1 is MNHNS and CDR2 is SASEGT.

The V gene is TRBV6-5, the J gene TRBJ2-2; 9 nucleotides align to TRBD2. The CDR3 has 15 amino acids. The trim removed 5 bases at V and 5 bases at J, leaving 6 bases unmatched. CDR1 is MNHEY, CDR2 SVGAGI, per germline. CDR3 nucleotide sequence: TGTGCCAGCAGTCTTAGCGGGAGTAGGACCGGGGAGCTGTTTTTT. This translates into CASSLSGSRTGELFF.

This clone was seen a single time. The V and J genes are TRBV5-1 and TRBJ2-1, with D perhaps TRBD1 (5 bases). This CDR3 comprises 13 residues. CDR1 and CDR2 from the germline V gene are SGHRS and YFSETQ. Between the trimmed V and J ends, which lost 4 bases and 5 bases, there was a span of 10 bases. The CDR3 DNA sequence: TGCGCCAGCAGCGCCAGGGTTCACAATGAGCAGTTCTTC. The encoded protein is CASSARVHNEQFF.

Here the CDR3 reads CATSRVGEKLFF. The CDR3 bases are TGTGCCACCAGCAGAGTGGGGGAAAAACTGTTTTTT. This chain uses TRBV15 with TRBJ1-4; unclear D gene. Trimming pared 1 base from V and 8 bases from J, leaving 5 bases between. This CDR3 is 12 amino acids long. Germline V lookup: CDR1 LNHNV, CDR2 YYDKDF (reference sequence).

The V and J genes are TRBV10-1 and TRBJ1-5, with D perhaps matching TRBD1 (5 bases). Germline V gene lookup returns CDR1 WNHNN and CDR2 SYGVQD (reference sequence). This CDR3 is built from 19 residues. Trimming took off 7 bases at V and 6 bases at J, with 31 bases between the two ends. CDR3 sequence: CASTERNLQGPQEVQPQHF. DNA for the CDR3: TGCGCCAGCACCGAGAGGAACCTCCAGGGTCCCCAAGAGGTTCAGCCCCAGCATTTT.

The CDR3 is CASSGLALGNEQFF. The CDR3 DNA reads as TGTGCCAGCAGCGGCCTAGCGCTGGGGAATGAGCAGTTCTTC. The rearrangement links TRBV11-3 to TRBJ2-1; tentative D call: TRBD2 (6 bases). Per germline, CDR1 SGHNT and CDR2 YENEEA. Between the trimmed V and J ends, which lost 5 bases and 7 bases, there was a span of 15 bases. The CDR3 is 14 amino acids. Supplemented by reference TRBV11-3 and TRBJ2-1, the full variable domain reads EAGVVQSPRYKIIEKKQPVAFWCNPISGHNTLYWYLQNLGQGPELLIRYENEEAVDDSQLPKDRFSAERLKGVDSTLKIQPAELGDSAVYLCASSGLALGNEQFFGPGTRLTVL.

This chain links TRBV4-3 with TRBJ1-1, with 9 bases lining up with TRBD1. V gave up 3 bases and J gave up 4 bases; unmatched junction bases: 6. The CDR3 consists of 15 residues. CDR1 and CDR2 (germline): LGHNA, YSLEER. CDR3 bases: TGCGCCAGCAGCCATATTACAGGGGGCGGCACTGAAGCTTTCTTT. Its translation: CASSHITGGGTEAFF.

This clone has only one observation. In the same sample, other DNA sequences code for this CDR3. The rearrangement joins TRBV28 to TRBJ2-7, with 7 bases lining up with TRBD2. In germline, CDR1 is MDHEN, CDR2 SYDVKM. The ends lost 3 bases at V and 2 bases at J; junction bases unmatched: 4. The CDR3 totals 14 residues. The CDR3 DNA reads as TGTGCCAGCAGTTTCACGGGAGGTGCCTACGAGCAGTACTTC. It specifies CASSFTGGAYEQYF.

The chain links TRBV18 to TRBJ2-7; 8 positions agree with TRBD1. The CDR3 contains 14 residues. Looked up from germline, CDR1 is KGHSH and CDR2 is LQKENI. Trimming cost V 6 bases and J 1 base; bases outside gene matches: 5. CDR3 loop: CASSARDRSYEQYF. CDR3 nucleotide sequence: TGTGCCAGCTCCGCCCGGGACAGGTCCTACGAGCAGTACTTC.